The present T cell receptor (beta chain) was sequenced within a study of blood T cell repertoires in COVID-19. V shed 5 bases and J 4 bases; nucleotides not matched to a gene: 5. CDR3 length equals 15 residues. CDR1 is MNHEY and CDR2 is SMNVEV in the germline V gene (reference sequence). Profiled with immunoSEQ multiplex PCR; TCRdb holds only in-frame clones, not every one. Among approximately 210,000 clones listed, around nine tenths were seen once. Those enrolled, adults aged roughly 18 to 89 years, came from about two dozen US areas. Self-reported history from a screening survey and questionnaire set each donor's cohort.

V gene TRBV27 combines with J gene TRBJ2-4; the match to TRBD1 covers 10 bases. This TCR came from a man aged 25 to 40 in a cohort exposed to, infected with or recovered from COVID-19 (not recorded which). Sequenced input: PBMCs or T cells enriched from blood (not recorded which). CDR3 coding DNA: TGTGCCAGCAGTCCCCAGGGACAGGGGAAAAACATTCAGTACTTC. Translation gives CASSPQGQGKNIQYF.